One and the same sample provided the 18 T cell receptor beta chains below, sequenced in a study of blood T cell repertoires in COVID-19. TCRdb's table, derived via immunoSEQ multiplex PCR, lists solely in-frame clones and lacks some. The sample holds roughly 200,000 clones, 75% to 90% seen once. The sample consisted of PBMCs or T cells enriched from blood (not recorded which). Receptors originate from a man aged 40-50 years who had recovered from COVID-19.

This clone has only one observation. The junction differs from germline at one of its ends, possibly a read error. The CDR3 DNA reads TGTGCCAGCAGTTACTCGGGACAGGGGGTTGTGGACTTC. Amino acids: CASSYSGQGVVDF. The J gene is TRBJ2-7, the V gene TRBV6-5; TRBD1 agrees at 11 bases. Looked up from germline, CDR1 is MNHEY and CDR2 is SVGAGI. This CDR3 region has 13 residues.

Only a few counts were recorded for this clone. V gene TRBV5-6 combines with J gene TRBJ1-2, with D uncertain. CDR1 is SGHDT and CDR2 is YYEEEE in the germline V gene. Trimming left V 0 bases short and J 7 bases short, with 10 bases between. The CDR3 is 13 amino acids. The DNA of the CDR3 is TGTGCCAGCAGCTTGGGTAGCGGGGTTGGCTACACCTTC. This sequence encodes CASSLGSGVGYTF.

This clone showed up just a few times. This rearrangement joins TRBV5-6 to TRBJ2-7; 9 nucleotides align to TRBD1. V gave up 4 bases and J gave up 3 bases; unmatched junction bases: 8. Germline CDR1 is SGHDT and CDR2 is YYEEEE. This CDR3 is 15 amino acids long. This CDR3 reads CASSATGTGYYEQYF. The CDR3 coding sequence is TGTGCCAGCAGCGCTACCGGGACAGGGTACTACGAGCAGTACTTC.

V and J are TRBV5-1 and TRBJ1-2; 7 positions match TRBD1. Germline V gene data show CDR1 as SGHRS and CDR2 as YFSETQ. The CDR3 is made up of 15 amino acids. Germline trimming cut 4 bases from V and 6 bases from J; bases unmatched to any gene: 12. CDR3 sequence reads: CASSLTQTGKDGYTF. CDR3 DNA sequence: TGCGCCAGCAGCCTTACCCAGACAGGGAAGGATGGCTACACCTTC. Full variable domain (rest looked up from reference TRBV5-1 and TRBJ1-2): KAGVTQTPRYLIKTRGQQVTLSCSPISGHRSVSWYQQTPGQGLQFLFEYFSETQRNKGNFPGRFSGRQFSNSRSEMNVSTLELGDSALYLCASSLTQTGKDGYTFGSGTRLTVV.

This clone appeared a few times. This chain uses TRBV20-1 with TRBJ2-1; TRBD2 is a possible D gene (5 bases). CDR1 DFQATT and CDR2 SNEGSKA come from the germline V gene (reference sequence). V was clipped by 5 bases and J by 12 bases, with 11 bases between them. This CDR3 spans 10 amino acids. The CDR3 sequence is CSAYEGGQFF. CDR3 nucleotides: TGCAGTGCTTACGAGGGCGGGCAGTTCTTC.

The chain is built from TRBV11-2 and TRBJ1-3; perhaps TRBD1 as D (6 bases). The CDR3 is made up of 16 amino acids. Germline V lookup: CDR1 SGHAT, CDR2 FQNNGV. V was pared by 5 bases and J by 4 bases, with 18 bases between. CDR3 nucleotides: TGTGCCAGCAGCCCGCGAACGACAGGCGGGGGAAACACCATATATTTT. Encoded protein: CASSPRTTGGGNTIYF.

This chain joins TRBV6-5 and TRBJ2-6, with a possible D match to TRBD1 (5 bases). The CDR3 spans 15 residues. Germline V gene sequence: CDR1 MNHEY, CDR2 SVGAGI. Trimming took off 2 bases at V and 1 base at J, with 6 bases between the two ends. For the CDR3, the DNA is TGTGCCAGCAGTTACAAGGGGTCTGGGGCCAACGTCCTGACTTTC. Protein: CASSYKGSGANVLTF.

V and J are TRBV4-1 and TRBJ2-7; 9 bases are a match to TRBD1. This CDR3 comprises 13 residues. CDR1 and CDR2 from the germline V gene are MGHRA and YSYEKL. V trimming: 4 bases; J trimming: 4 bases; junction bases outside the gene matches: 2. CDR3 DNA: TGCGCCAGCAGCCGGACAGGGGAATACGAGCAGTACTTC. Its translation is CASSRTGEYEQYF.

This sequence joins TRBV30 and TRBJ2-7; 11 bases map to TRBD2. Trimming cost V 1 base and J 7 bases; bases outside gene matches: 6. The CDR3 consists of 14 residues. The germline V gene has CDR1 GTSNPN and CDR2 SVGIG (reference sequence). In DNA form, the CDR3 reads TGTGCCTGGAGTGCCGGGACTAGCGGCCTGGAGCAGTACTTC. It specifies CAWSAGTSGLEQYF. The full variable domain, with the rest looked up from reference TRBV30 and TRBJ2-7, is SQTIHQWPATLVQPVGSPLSLECTVEGTSNPNLYWYRQAAGRGLQLLFYSVGIGQISSEVPQNLSASRPQDRQFILSSKKLLLSDSGFYLCAWSAGTSGLEQYFGPGTRLTVT.

Many counts were recorded for this clone. The CDR3 here is CASSVAWGGEQFF. The CDR3 nucleotides read TGTGCCAGCAGCGTGGCATGGGGGGGCGAGCAGTTCTTC. The chain carries TRBV9 and TRBJ2-1; the D gene is possibly TRBD2 (7 bases). From germline, CDR1 is SGDLS and CDR2 YYNGEE. The CDR3 runs 13 residues. With 2 bases removed from V and 10 bases from J, the gap between germline ends came to 13 bases.

The chain couples TRBV6-5 to TRBJ1-1, with 11 bases matching TRBD1. This CDR3 comprises 13 residues. V shed 7 bases, J shed 8 bases, and the junction held 6 bases outside the gene matches. The V gene's germline CDR1 is MNHEY and CDR2 SVGAGI. CDR3 coding DNA: TGTGCCAGCATCGGACAGGGGGCGCGGGAAGCTTTCTTT. This codes for CASIGQGAREAFF.

This sequence joins TRBV24-1 and TRBJ1-2; 7 bases align to TRBD1. Germline V gene sequence: CDR1 KGHDR, CDR2 SFDVKD. V lost 11 bases to trimming and J lost 5 bases; unmatched junction nucleotides: 7. The CDR3 extends over 12 amino acids. The CDR3 reads CARQGETYGYTF. The CDR3 region has the DNA TGTGCCAGACAGGGAGAGACATATGGCTACACCTTC.

The chain links TRBV6-2 or TRBV6-3 to TRBJ2-7, with 13 bases lining up with TRBD2. The CDR3 is made up of 15 amino acids. The ends lost 6 bases at V and 4 bases at J; junction bases unmatched: 6. Germline lookup yields CDR1 MNHEY and CDR2 SVGEGT. The CDR3 nucleotides read TGTGCCAGCAGCCCTGGGACTAGCGGGAAGTACGAGCAGTACTTC. This translates into CASSPGTSGKYEQYF.

In this sample, this clone turned up a few times. The V and J genes are TRBV2 and TRBJ1-6, with 9 nucleotides matching TRBD1. Germline values: CDR1 SNHLY, CDR2 FYNNEI. V lost 4 bases to trimming and J lost 9 bases; unmatched junction nucleotides: 10. CDR3 length: 16 amino acids. The CDR3 sequence is CASSGDRDRVGSPLHF. The CDR3 nucleotides read TGTGCCAGCAGTGGCGACCGGGACAGGGTTGGTTCACCCCTCCACTTT.

V gene TRBV19 combines with J gene TRBJ2-1; 13 bases agree with TRBD2. V lost 4 bases, J lost 6 bases, and 9 bases stayed unmatched. The CDR3 spans 17 residues. Germline CDR1 reads LNHDA; CDR2 reads SQIVND (reference sequence). CDR3 DNA sequence: TGTGCCAGTAGTACCCACCCCCGACTAGCGGGAGGCAATGAGCAGTTCTTC. This gives the protein CASSTHPRLAGGNEQFF.

This chain connects TRBV12-5 to TRBJ2-1; D is undetermined. CDR3 length: 13 residues. Germline CDR1 reads LGHNT; CDR2 reads FRNRAP. Trimming removed 6 bases from V and 15 bases from J, with 21 bases in between. The chain's CDR3 is CASGTSSRRGRFF. The CDR3 coding sequence is TGTGCTAGTGGGACCTCAAGCCGCCGTGGGCGGTTCTTC.

This clone was recorded only once. The chain combines TRBV7-2 with TRBJ1-5, with D uncertain. Germline V CDR1 and CDR2: SGHTA, FQGNSA. V lost 3 bases to trimming and J lost 7 bases, with 10 bases between them. The CDR3 is made up of 13 amino acids. The CDR3 region has the DNA TGTGCCAGCAGCTTGACAAGTGGGCAGCCCCAGCATTTT. The encoded protein is CASSLTSGQPQHF.

V and J are TRBV14 and TRBJ1-2; 12 positions match TRBD1. J gave up 12 bases and V 1 base, and 3 bases lay outside the gene matches. The CDR3 totals 13 residues. The germline CDR1 and CDR2 sequences are SGHDN and FVKESK. In DNA form, the CDR3 reads TGTGCCAGCAGCCAAGCGGGACAGGGGGCGGACACCTTC. Translated, it gives CASSQAGQGADTF.